This entry lists 25 T cell receptor beta chains sequenced from one sample in a study of T cell responses to AZD1222 COVID-19 vaccine. TCRdb's table, derived via immunoSEQ multiplex PCR, lists solely in-frame clones and lacks some. The sample has about 110,000 clones, about 90% seen once. The starting material was peripheral blood, obtained 28 days after the second AZD1222 dose. The source of these receptors is an adult who received the AZD1222 COVID-19 vaccine.

This clone was observed a few times. The V call is TRBV28, the J call TRBJ1-5; 10 nucleotides line up with TRBD1. The V and J ends lost 8 bases and 6 bases, in that order; junction bases with no gene match: 13. Germline V gives CDR1 MDHEN, CDR2 SYDVKM. The CDR3 spans 16 residues. The CDR3 coding sequence is TGTGCCAGCTATAACCCGGGACAGGGGTTCGGTCAGCCCCAGCATTTT. The encoded protein is CASYNPGQGFGQPQHF.

The genes are TRBV4-1 and TRBJ1-2; 9 bases align to TRBD1. This CDR3 region has 17 residues. V shed 1 base and J 3 bases; nucleotides not matched to a gene: 9. Germline V lookup: CDR1 MGHRA, CDR2 YSYEKL. The CDR3 is CASSQAPGQGTYYGYTF. Written as DNA, the CDR3 is TGCGCCAGCAGCCAAGCCCCGGGACAGGGCACCTACTATGGCTACACCTTC.

V is TRBV28 and J is TRBJ1-2, with TRBD1 as a possible D gene (6 bases). The CDR3 is made up of 19 amino acids. Germline values: CDR1 MDHEN, CDR2 SYDVKM. V was trimmed by 5 bases and J by 0 bases, leaving 25 bases between them. CDR3 nucleotide sequence: TGTGCCAGCAGTCCCAGATACTACAGGGAAAAGGACCCTAACTATGGCTACACCTTC. Protein product: CASSPRYYREKDPNYGYTF.

V gene TRBV30 combines with J gene TRBJ1-6; possibly TRBD1 for D (5 bases). This CDR3 is 13 amino acids long. Between the trimmed V and J ends, which lost 4 bases and 7 bases, there was a span of 11 bases. CDR1 and CDR2 (germline): GTSNPN, SVGIG (reference sequence). CDR3 sequence: CAWTWGMNSPLHF. For the CDR3, the DNA is TGTGCCTGGACTTGGGGCATGAATTCACCCCTCCACTTT. The variable domain in full, with the rest retrieved from reference TRBV30 and TRBJ1-6, is SQTIHQWPATLVQPVGSPLSLECTVEGTSNPNLYWYRQAAGRGLQLLFYSVGIGQISSEVPQNLSASRPQDRQFILSSKKLLLSDSGFYLCAWTWGMNSPLHFGNGTRLTVT.

The chain links TRBV5-1 to TRBJ1-1, with TRBD1 matching over 8 bases. The V gene's germline CDR1 is SGHRS and CDR2 YFSETQ. With 4 bases clipped from V and 1 base from J, the junction kept 3 bases outside the gene matches. CDR3 length: 14 amino acids. For the CDR3, the DNA is TGCGCCAGCAGCAAGACAGGGGCGAACACTGAAGCTTTCTTT. The encoded protein is CASSKTGANTEAFF. The whole variable domain, filled in from reference TRBV5-1 and TRBJ1-1, reads KAGVTQTPRYLIKTRGQQVTLSCSPISGHRSVSWYQQTPGQGLQFLFEYFSETQRNKGNFPGRFSGRQFSNSRSEMNVSTLELGDSALYLCASSKTGANTEAFFGQGTRLTVV.

This rearrangement joins TRBV27 to TRBJ1-6; D is unclear. The CDR3 extends over 15 amino acids. Deletions cut 0 bases from V and 7 bases from J, with 10 bases between. CDR1 and CDR2 (germline): MNHEY, SMNVEV (reference sequence). The CDR3 region is CASSLSPGGNSPLHF. The CDR3 nucleotides are TGTGCCAGCAGTTTATCTCCCGGTGGGAATTCACCCCTCCACTTT.

CDR3 DNA sequence: TGTGCCAGCAGCCAGGGACAGTTTGCAACTAATGAAAAACTGTTTTTT. Amino acid sequence: CASSQGQFATNEKLFF. V gene TRBV3-1 (or the pseudogene TRBV3-2) combines with J gene TRBJ1-4; 7 bases fit TRBD1. The CDR3 covers 16 residues. Trimming removed 3 bases from V and 0 bases from J; junction bases left unmatched: 4. Per germline, CDR1 LGHDT and CDR2 YNNKEL (reference sequence).

The rearrangement uses TRBV6-4 and TRBJ2-5; TRBD2 agrees at 12 bases. Germline values: CDR1 MRHNA, CDR2 SNTAGT. This CDR3 is 18 amino acids long. V was clipped by 6 bases and J by 4 bases; unmatched bases: 15. CDR3 coding DNA: TGTGCCAGCAGCACCGGGACTAGCGGGCACCCCGGTAGAGAGACCCAGTACTTC. This codes for CASSTGTSGHPGRETQYF.

The genes are TRBV5-1 and TRBJ2-5, with 8 bases lining up with TRBD2. This CDR3 is built from 14 residues. CDR1 SGHRS and CDR2 YFSETQ come from the germline V gene. The V gene end was trimmed by 4 bases and the J gene end by 5 bases; junction bases not matched to a gene: 7. The CDR3 coding sequence is TGCGCCAGCAGCCTAGCGGGTATGGGGGAGACCCAGTACTTC. Its translation: CASSLAGMGETQYF.

The chain joins TRBV6-5 to TRBJ1-1; D is uncertain. CDR1 is MNHEY, CDR2 SVGAGI, per germline. This CDR3 has 15 residues. V was clipped by 2 bases and J by 4 bases, with 14 bases between them. CDR3: CASSYSSRLATEAFF. CDR3 nucleotides: TGTGCCAGCAGTTACAGCTCTCGCTTGGCCACTGAAGCTTTCTTT.

This chain links TRBV19 with TRBJ2-3; 16 nucleotides align to TRBD2. Germline V gives CDR1 LNHDA, CDR2 SQIVND (reference sequence). Trimming at V came to 3 bases and at J to 3 bases, leaving 12 bases not matched to a gene. The CDR3 is 20 residues long. The CDR3 loop is CASSIHGTSGGAVGTDTQYF. The CDR3 nucleotides are TGTGCCAGTAGTATCCACGGGACTAGCGGGGGGGCGGTGGGAACAGATACGCAGTATTTT.

This CDR3 reads CATSDPTSVGSSYNEQFF. CDR3 nucleotide sequence: TGTGCCACCAGTGATCCGACTAGCGTTGGTAGCTCCTACAATGAGCAGTTCTTC. The chain is built from TRBV24-1 and TRBJ2-1, with 8 bases that match TRBD2. The CDR3 loop spans 18 amino acids. Per the germline V gene, CDR1 is KGHDR and CDR2 is SFDVKD. The ends lost 3 bases at V and 0 bases at J; junction bases unmatched: 9.

This chain joins TRBV6-1 and TRBJ2-3; 12 nucleotides agree with TRBD2. The CDR3 covers 15 residues. Trimming removed 5 bases from V and 3 bases from J; junction bases left unmatched: 3. Germline-derived CDR1 and CDR2 are MNHNS and SASEGT. The CDR3 bases are TGTGCCAGCAGTACTAGCGGGAGGATGACAGATACGCAGTATTTT. Its protein product is CASSTSGRMTDTQYF.

The chain couples TRBV11-3 to TRBJ2-3; 10 bases line up with TRBD2. J was trimmed by 8 bases and V by 3 bases; bases with no gene match: 8. Germline V gives CDR1 SGHNT, CDR2 YENEEA. This CDR3 contains 15 residues. The CDR3 sequence: CASSFPSGGQSTQYF. CDR3 sequence (DNA): TGTGCCAGCAGCTTCCCTAGCGGGGGCCAGAGTACGCAGTATTTT.

The chain combines TRBV12-3 or TRBV12-4 with TRBJ1-1, with D uncertain. V was shortened by 3 bases and J by 1 base, with 6 bases between the two germline ends. The CDR3 is 13 amino acids. The CDR3 bases are TGTGCCAGCAGTTTTTTCGAGAACACTGAAGCTTTCTTT. Protein sequence: CASSFFENTEAFF.

The chain couples TRBV7-9 to TRBJ2-1, with D unresolved. Trimming stripped 1 base from V and 4 bases from J, with 5 bases between. Germline values: CDR1 SEHNR, CDR2 FQNEAQ (reference sequence). The CDR3 consists of 13 residues. The DNA of the CDR3 is TGTGCCAGCAGCTTAGACAGATACAATGAGCAGTTCTTC. The encoded protein is CASSLDRYNEQFF.

The rearrangement links TRBV6-5 to TRBJ1-5; weak D call: TRBD1 (5 bases). V dropped 5 bases and J dropped 6 bases, with 11 bases sitting between them. The CDR3 is made up of 13 amino acids. Germline CDR1 reads MNHEY; CDR2 reads SVGAGI. CDR3 sequence reads: CASSLRGGQPQHF. For the CDR3, the DNA is TGTGCCAGCAGTCTCCGGGGGGGTCAGCCCCAGCATTTT.

This clone was picked up one time. The chain combines TRBV5-1 with TRBJ1-1, with D tentatively TRBD1 (5 bases). V was clipped by 1 base and J by 7 bases, with 17 bases between them. Germline V lookup: CDR1 SGHRS, CDR2 YFSETQ. This CDR3 is 15 amino acids long. CDR3 nucleotide sequence: TGCGCCAGCAGCTTGTCGTGGGGGTTTAACGGTGAAGCTTTCTTT. This gives the protein CASSLSWGFNGEAFF.

V and J are TRBV9 and TRBJ1-2; 9 nucleotides match TRBD1. The V and J ends lost 1 base and 6 bases, in that order; junction bases with no gene match: 1. Germline values: CDR1 SGDLS, CDR2 YYNGEE. The CDR3 loop spans 13 amino acids. CDR3 nucleotide sequence: TGTGCCAGCAGCGTAACAGGGGGCGATGGCTACACCTTC. Translating it yields CASSVTGGDGYTF.

For this clone: In the same sample, other DNA sequences code for this CDR3. V and J are TRBV7-2 and TRBJ1-5; weak D call: TRBD1 (5 bases). The germline CDR1 and CDR2 sequences are SGHTA and FQGNSA. Trimming took off 3 bases at V and 3 bases at J, with 9 bases between the two ends. This CDR3 contains 14 residues. For the CDR3, the DNA is TGTGCCAGCAGCTTGGGGCTGAACAATCAGCCCCAGCATTTT. It encodes CASSLGLNNQPQHF.

The chain uses TRBV19 and TRBJ2-1; D is undetermined. Germline V CDR1 and CDR2: LNHDA, SQIVND (reference sequence). Trimming removed 3 bases at V and 2 bases at J, with 11 bases between. CDR3 length equals 15 residues. The CDR3 nucleotides read TGTGCCAGTAGTATTGCCGGGTCGGCCTACAATGAGCAGTTCTTC. The encoded protein is CASSIAGSAYNEQFF.

The CDR3 bases are TGCAGTGCTAGTGAGGGATCCGCTGGAAACACCATATATTTT. Translation gives CSASEGSAGNTIYF. V and J are TRBV20-1 and TRBJ1-3, with no clear D. The V and J ends lost 3 bases and 2 bases respectively, with 11 bases between them. Germline V lookup: CDR1 DFQATT, CDR2 SNEGSKA (reference sequence). The CDR3 contains 14 residues.

The chain is built from TRBV24-1 and TRBJ1-2; no clear D gene. The V gene lost 4 bases and the J gene lost 3 bases, with 5 bases spanning the gap. The CDR3 consists of 12 residues. Germline V gene lookup returns CDR1 KGHDR and CDR2 SFDVKD. The CDR3 region is CATSDGDYGYTF. The CDR3 nucleotides are TGTGCCACCAGTGACGGCGACTATGGCTACACCTTC.

The genes are TRBV9 and TRBJ1-2; the match to TRBD1 covers 9 bases. V lost 4 bases and J lost 6; bases outside the gene matches: 4. Germline-derived CDR1 and CDR2 are SGDLS and YYNGEE. CDR3 length: 13 amino acids. The CDR3 reads CASSLTGGNGYTF. The CDR3 nucleotides are TGTGCCAGCAGCCTGACAGGGGGAAATGGCTACACCTTC.

The rearrangement uses TRBV3-1 (or the pseudogene TRBV3-2) and TRBJ2-5; 12 nucleotides agree with TRBD2. J gave up 5 bases and V 5 bases, and 12 bases lay outside the gene matches. Germline V CDR1 and CDR2: LGHDT, YNNKEL (reference sequence). This CDR3 is 17 amino acids long. The CDR3 sequence is CASSAGLAGLTRETQYF. The CDR3 DNA reads as TGTGCCAGCAGCGCTGGACTAGCGGGACTGACAAGGGAGACCCAGTACTTC.